This T cell receptor beta chain is from a study of early T cells in non-severe SARS-CoV-2 infection. Whole-study results and caveats: Matching against VDJdb likely underestimated virus-specific expansions, favoring anti-spike CD8.

Attachment of unique molecular identifiers was made to individual cDNA molecules. Via MiXCR, TCRdb re-called the 5' RACE reads, giving one row per CDR3 protein. Of 70,000 to 95,000 distinct CDR3 sequences listed, roughly 16% were seen once; the top ten hold roughly 2.7%. This clonotype came up a few times. Its antigen is currently unknown. One junction end does not reproduce the germline sequence, and a read error may be involved. CDR3 size: 14 residues. The chain couples TRBV12-3 or TRBV12-4 to TRBJ1-1; the match to TRBD1 covers 7 bases. What was sequenced was whole blood. The source is an adult who was a healthcare worker with PCR-confirmed SARS-CoV-2 infection or an uninfected control (not recorded which). The CDR3 nucleotides are TGTGCCAGCAGTTCCAGGGGGACGAACACTGAAGCTTCCTTT. Residues: CASSSRGTNTEASF.